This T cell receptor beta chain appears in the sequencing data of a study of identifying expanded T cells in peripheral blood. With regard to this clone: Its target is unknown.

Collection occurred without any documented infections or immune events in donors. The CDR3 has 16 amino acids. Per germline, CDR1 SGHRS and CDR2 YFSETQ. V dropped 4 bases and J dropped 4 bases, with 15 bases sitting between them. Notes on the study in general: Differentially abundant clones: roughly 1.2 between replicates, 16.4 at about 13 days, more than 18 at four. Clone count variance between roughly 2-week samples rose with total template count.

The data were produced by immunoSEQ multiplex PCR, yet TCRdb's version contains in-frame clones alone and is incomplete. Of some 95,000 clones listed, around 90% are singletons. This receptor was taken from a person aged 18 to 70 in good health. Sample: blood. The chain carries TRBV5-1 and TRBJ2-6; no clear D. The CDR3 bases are TGCGCCAGCAGCCTGTACTCAGGCTCCGGGGCCAACGTCCTGACTTTC. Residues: CASSLYSGSGANVLTF.